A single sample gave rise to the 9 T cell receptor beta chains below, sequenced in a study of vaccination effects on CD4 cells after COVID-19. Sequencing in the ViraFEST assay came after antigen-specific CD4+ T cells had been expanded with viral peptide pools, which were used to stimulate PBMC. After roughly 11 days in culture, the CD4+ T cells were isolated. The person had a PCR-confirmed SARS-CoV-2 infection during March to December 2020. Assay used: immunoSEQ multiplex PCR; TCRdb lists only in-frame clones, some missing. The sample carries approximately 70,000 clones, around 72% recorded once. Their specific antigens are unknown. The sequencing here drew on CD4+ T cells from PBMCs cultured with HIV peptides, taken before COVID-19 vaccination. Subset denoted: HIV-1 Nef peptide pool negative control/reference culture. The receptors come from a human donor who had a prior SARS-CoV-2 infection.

The CDR3 spells CASSWTRTGTGELFF. The DNA of the CDR3 is TGTGCCAGCAGCTGGACCCGGACGGGCACCGGGGAGCTGTTTTTT. The chain is built from TRBV11-2 and TRBJ2-2; D not certain. With 4 bases removed from V and 4 bases from J, the gap between germline ends came to 13 bases. CDR1 and CDR2 (germline): SGHAT, FQNNGV. The CDR3 extends over 15 amino acids.

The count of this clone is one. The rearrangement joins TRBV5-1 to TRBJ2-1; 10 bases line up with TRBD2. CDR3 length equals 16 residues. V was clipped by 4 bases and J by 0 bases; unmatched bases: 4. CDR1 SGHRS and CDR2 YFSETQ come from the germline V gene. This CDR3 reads CASSGASGSSYNEQFF. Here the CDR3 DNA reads TGCGCCAGCAGCGGCGCTAGCGGGAGCTCCTACAATGAGCAGTTCTTC.

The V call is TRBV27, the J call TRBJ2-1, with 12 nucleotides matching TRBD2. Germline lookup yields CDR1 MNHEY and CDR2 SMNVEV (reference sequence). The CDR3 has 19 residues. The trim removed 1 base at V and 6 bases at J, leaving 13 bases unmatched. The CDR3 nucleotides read TGTGCCAGCAGTTTATATCGGCCCAAACTAGCGGGAGGATTCAATGAGCAGTTCTTC. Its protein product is CASSLYRPKLAGGFNEQFF.

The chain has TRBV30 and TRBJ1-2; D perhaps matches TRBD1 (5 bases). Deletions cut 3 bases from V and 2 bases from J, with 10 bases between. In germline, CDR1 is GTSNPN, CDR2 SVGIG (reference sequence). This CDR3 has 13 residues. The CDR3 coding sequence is TGTGCCTGGAGAAGGGACGAAAACTATGGCTACACCTTC. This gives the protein CAWRRDENYGYTF.

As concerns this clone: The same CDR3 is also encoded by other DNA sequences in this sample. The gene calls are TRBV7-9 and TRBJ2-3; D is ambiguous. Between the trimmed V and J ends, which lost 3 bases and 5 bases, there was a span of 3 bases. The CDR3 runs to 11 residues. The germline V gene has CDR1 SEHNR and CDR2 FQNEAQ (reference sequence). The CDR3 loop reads CASSFKDTQYF. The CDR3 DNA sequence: TGTGCCAGCAGCTTCAAAGATACGCAGTATTTT.

In nucleotides, the CDR3 is TGTGCCAGCAGCGCCGGGACTCCCACCAGTAAAACTGAAGCTTTCTTT. Translating gives CASSAGTPTSKTEAFF. J is TRBJ1-1 and V is TRBV5-4; a possible D gene is TRBD1 (5 bases). CDR1 is SGHNT and CDR2 is YYREEE in the germline V gene (reference sequence). The CDR3 loop spans 16 amino acids. Trimming took 4 bases from V and 5 from J, leaving 21 bases between them. The full variable domain, its missing parts supplied by reference TRBV5-4 and TRBJ1-1, is ETGVTQSPTHLIKTRGQQVTLRCSSQSGHNTVSWYQQALGQGPQFIFQYYREEENGRGNFPPRFSGLQFPNYSSELNVNALELDDSALYLCASSAGTPTSKTEAFFGQGTRLTVV.

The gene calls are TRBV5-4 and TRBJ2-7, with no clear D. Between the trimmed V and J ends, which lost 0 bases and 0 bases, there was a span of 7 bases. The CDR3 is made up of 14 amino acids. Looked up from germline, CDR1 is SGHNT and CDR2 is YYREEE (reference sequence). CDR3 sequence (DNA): TGTGCCAGCAGCTTGGACAAGAGCTCCTACGAGCAGTACTTC. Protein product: CASSLDKSSYEQYF.

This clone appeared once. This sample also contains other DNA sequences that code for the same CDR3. This CDR3 reads CASSLAFTEDYTF. The CDR3 DNA reads as TGTGCCAGCAGCTTAGCCTTTACGGAGGACTACACCTTC. The gene calls are TRBV13 and TRBJ1-2; no clear D gene. CDR1 is PRHDT and CDR2 is FYEKMQ in the germline V gene (reference sequence). The V end was cut by 1 base, the J end by 10 bases, with 13 bases between. This CDR3 has 13 amino acids.

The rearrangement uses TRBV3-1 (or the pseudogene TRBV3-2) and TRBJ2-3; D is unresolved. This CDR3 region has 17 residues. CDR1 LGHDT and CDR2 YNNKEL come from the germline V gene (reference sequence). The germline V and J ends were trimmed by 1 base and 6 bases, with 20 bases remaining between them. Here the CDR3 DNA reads TGTGCCAGCAGCCAAGCCGGTCTATCGTCCCTTTGGGATACGCAGTATTTT. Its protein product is CASSQAGLSSLWDTQYF.